This T cell receptor beta chain was identified in a study of long-term antiretroviral therapy in people with HIV. The study's findings and limits: Someone took the blood between about 2003 and 2018, maybe while older ART regimens were in use.

Note on this clone: The target antigen is unknown.

V shed 0 bases, J shed 4 bases, and the junction held 5 bases outside the gene matches. The CDR3 extends over 15 amino acids. Germline V gene sequence: CDR1 MNHEY, CDR2 SMNVEV (reference sequence). The authors ran the immunoSEQ assay, v3.0, at survey level. A per-sample goal of roughly 35,000-55,000 T-cell genomes was targeted by sequencing. Profiling relied on immunoSEQ multiplex PCR, and the TCRdb table lists in-frame clones only, not all of them. The data show approximately 29,000 clones, over 75% seen once. The genes are TRBV27 and TRBJ1-2, with 7 bases that match TRBD1. Specimen: unsorted PBMCs, collected about 5.3 years after starting antiretroviral therapy. The TCR comes from a woman aged 40 to 50 with HIV. Here the CDR3 reads CASSLSKTGTYGYTF. CDR3 DNA: TGTGCCAGCAGTTTATCGAAGACAGGGACCTATGGCTACACCTTC.